This entry describes one T cell receptor beta chain. The CDR3 has 13 residues. The V segment lost 6 bases and the J segment 2 bases; nucleotides outside the gene matches: 3. Germline CDR1 is MDHEN and CDR2 is SYDVKM. Original analysis: Researchers report that nucleated cell counts were estimated from reference gene primer amplification. This table comes from immunoSEQ multiplex PCR, and its TCRdb copy is limited to in-frame clones, with some not included. V and J calls and clone size are copied from that table; D and trimming were computed from the DNA. This table has around 54,000 clones, 90% appearing once. The data originate from a study of blood T cell repertoires in COVID-19. Study in general: Sites across the United States, Italy and Spain contributed samples from acute and convalescent COVID-19. PBMCs, B-cell-depleted T cells, or T cells were the source of the cDNA or gDNA that made up the material.

This chain connects TRBV28 to TRBJ2-5; TRBD1 agrees at 7 bases. The sample comprised peripheral blood. The receptor's source is a woman in her forties with active COVID-19. The CDR3 is CASRRQGQETQYF. The CDR3 nucleotides read TGTGCCAGCAGAAGACAGGGACAAGAGACCCAGTACTTC.